Included here is one T cell receptor (beta chain) sequence, with context. The source of the sample is a study of blood T cell repertoires in COVID-19. The CDR3 spans 19 residues. Germline V CDR1 and CDR2: SGDLS, YYNGEE. J was trimmed by 2 bases and V by 2 bases; bases with no gene match: 8. Seattle-derived patients entered the study during active infection and were followed longitudinally. The assay was immunoSEQ multiplex PCR, and TCRdb's table has in-frame clones only and misses some. The table includes fewer than 350,000 clones, 75% to 95% detected once. The receptor was isolated from a woman aged 25-40 years with COVID-19, enrolled during active disease. This chain joins TRBV9 and TRBJ2-3; 16 positions agree with TRBD2. Sequencing used peripheral blood. CDR3 loop: CASSVVGLAGGRFTDTQYF. For the CDR3, the DNA is TGTGCCAGCAGCGTTGTGGGACTAGCGGGAGGGAGGTTCACAGATACGCAGTATTTT.